A selection of T cell receptor beta chains follows, all from one sample in a study of T cell responses to AZD1222 COVID-19 vaccine. Here immunoSEQ multiplex PCR was the method, and the copy in TCRdb shows in-frame clones only, minus some. The table has roughly 130,000 clones, 94% seen once. The starting material was peripheral blood, obtained on day 0 of AZD1222 vaccination. Source of these receptors: an adult in good health. The CDR3 runs from the conserved cysteine through the conserved F or W. Each record gives: V gene, clone size, CDR3 protein. Clone size is shown for a subset of rows, as once, few, many or a class of expanded clone.

v_call: TRBV12-3/TRBV12-4
clone_size: .
cdr3_aa: CASSSQGIGEAFF

v_call: TRBV28
clone_size: .
cdr3_aa: CASTLDTAGGRGIYGYTF

v_call: TRBV4-1
clone_size: .
cdr3_aa: CASSQGVATSTDTQYF

v_call: TRBV19
clone_size: .
cdr3_aa: CASSVKGIQPQHF

v_call: TRBV2
clone_size: .
cdr3_aa: CASRSGRGRYEQYF

v_call: TRBV16
clone_size: once
cdr3_aa: CASSQIQGAGYGYTF

v_call: TRBV5-8
clone_size: .
cdr3_aa: CASSLVLGQYTDTQYF

v_call: TRBV28
clone_size: .
cdr3_aa: CASALVDEQYF

v_call: TRBV19
clone_size: .
cdr3_aa: CASQRTSGSPGELFF

v_call: TRBV6-5
clone_size: .
cdr3_aa: CASSYSGSMLNEQFF

v_call: TRBV12-3/TRBV12-4
clone_size: .
cdr3_aa: CASNGRRNEQFF

v_call: TRBV9
clone_size: .
cdr3_aa: CASSVGTGSTGNTIYF

v_call: TRBV19
clone_size: .
cdr3_aa: CASIKTGMYTEAFF

v_call: TRBV6-4
clone_size: .
cdr3_aa: CASRPGTENTGELFF

v_call: TRBV28
clone_size: once
cdr3_aa: CASSSLGGSLGYGYTF

v_call: TRBV18
clone_size: .
cdr3_aa: CASSSTAAEPQHF

v_call: TRBV2
clone_size: .
cdr3_aa: CASTQGGRGNEKLFF

v_call: TRBV19
clone_size: .
cdr3_aa: CASSTRQRGGPSYEQYF

v_call: TRBV5-1
clone_size: .
cdr3_aa: CASSPTWDQPQHF

v_call: TRBV7-6
clone_size: .
cdr3_aa: CASSLATSGDEQFF

v_call: TRBV6-5
clone_size: .
cdr3_aa: CATSPAGSSYEQYF

v_call: TRBV5-5
clone_size: .
cdr3_aa: CASSPVLGLTEAFF

v_call: TRBV15
clone_size: .
cdr3_aa: CATSRVSLVAEAFF

v_call: TRBV11-2
clone_size: .
cdr3_aa: CASSLGASAGYGYTF

v_call: TRBV2
clone_size: .
cdr3_aa: CASSVVRTGNGYTF

v_call: TRBV6-1
clone_size: .
cdr3_aa: CASSESGNQPQHF

v_call: TRBV30
clone_size: .
cdr3_aa: CAWSLGGFTNTEAFF

v_call: TRBV7-3
clone_size: .
cdr3_aa: CASSTSGTGNSPLHF

v_call: TRBV7-2
clone_size: .
cdr3_aa: CASSLFFFRRMAEAFF

v_call: TRBV29-1
clone_size: .
cdr3_aa: CSVSTGYQPQHF

v_call: TRBV7-7
clone_size: .
cdr3_aa: CASSLAWGSTRYNEQFF

v_call: TRBV19
clone_size: .
cdr3_aa: CASSTLGLAGSVEQFF

v_call: TRBV11-2
clone_size: .
cdr3_aa: CASSLEVGGLNTQYF

v_call: TRBV29-1
clone_size: once
cdr3_aa: CSVEVSSTDTQYF

v_call: TRBV5-5
clone_size: .
cdr3_aa: CASSLGGEAGGPRGEQYF

v_call: TRBV5-5
clone_size: .
cdr3_aa: CASSLTQGSPKAFF

v_call: TRBV27
clone_size: .
cdr3_aa: CASSSGQPGNYGYTF

v_call: TRBV28
clone_size: .
cdr3_aa: CASRGSTGGRTDTQYF

v_call: TRBV5-1
clone_size: .
cdr3_aa: CASSLVSDTQYF

v_call: TRBV2
clone_size: .
cdr3_aa: CASMYSPNEKLFF

v_call: TRBV27
clone_size: .
cdr3_aa: CASSLPGGSGYTF

v_call: TRBV13
clone_size: .
cdr3_aa: CASSLESLGGSETYEQYF

v_call: TRBV2
clone_size: .
cdr3_aa: CASSPGRSQETQYF

v_call: TRBV7-9
clone_size: .
cdr3_aa: CASSSTSGSRGYNEQFF

v_call: TRBV2
clone_size: .
cdr3_aa: CASRATRTSGGSTDTQYF

v_call: TRBV6-5
clone_size: .
cdr3_aa: CASSYSQGNTEAFF

v_call: TRBV4-2
clone_size: .
cdr3_aa: CASSQEGTQYF

v_call: TRBV10-1
clone_size: .
cdr3_aa: CARPGAEKLFF

v_call: TRBV4-3
clone_size: once
cdr3_aa: CASSQDRSGNYGYTF

v_call: TRBV7-2
clone_size: .
cdr3_aa: CASSLGRPYEQYF

v_call: TRBV7-3
clone_size: .
cdr3_aa: CASRPTNTGELFF

v_call: TRBV11-2
clone_size: once
cdr3_aa: CASSLTTGAEAFF

v_call: TRBV5-6
clone_size: .
cdr3_aa: CASSGTSGYNEQFF

v_call: TRBV4-2
clone_size: .
cdr3_aa: CASRPPDTGELFF

v_call: TRBV5-1
clone_size: .
cdr3_aa: CASSLALAGNTGELFF

v_call: TRBV2
clone_size: .
cdr3_aa: CASSEGGGQTQYF

v_call: TRBV5-8
clone_size: .
cdr3_aa: CASSKGQGARTNEKLFF